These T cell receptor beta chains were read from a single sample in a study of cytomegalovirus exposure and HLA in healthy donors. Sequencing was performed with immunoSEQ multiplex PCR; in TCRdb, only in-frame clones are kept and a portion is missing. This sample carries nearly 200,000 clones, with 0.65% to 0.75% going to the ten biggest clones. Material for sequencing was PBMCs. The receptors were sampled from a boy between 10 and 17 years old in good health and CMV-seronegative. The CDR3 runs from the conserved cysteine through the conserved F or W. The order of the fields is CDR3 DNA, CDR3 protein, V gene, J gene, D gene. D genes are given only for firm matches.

DNA: TGCGCCAGCAGCCCCTACGCAGGGTACACTGAAGCTTTCTTT; CDR3: CASSPYAGYTEAFF; V: TRBV5-1; J: TRBJ1-1; D: .
DNA: TGTGCCAGCAGCCCGGGACAGGGGGATAACAATGAGCAGTTCTTC; CDR3: CASSPGQGDNNEQFF; V: TRBV11-3; J: TRBJ2-1; D: TRBD1
DNA: TGTGCCAGCAGTGAATCGCCTGAGGGCCCCAATGAGCAGTTCTTC; CDR3: CASSESPEGPNEQFF; V: TRBV6-1; J: TRBJ2-1; D: .
DNA: TGCAGTGCTATGGGGGGCACTGAAGCTTTCTTT; CDR3: CSAMGGTEAFF; V: TRBV20-1; J: TRBJ1-1; D: .
DNA: TGTGCCAGCAGTGAACGAGCGGGGGGTTTTGAGACCCAGTACTTC; CDR3: CASSERAGGFETQYF; V: TRBV2; J: TRBJ2-5; D: TRBD2
DNA: TGTGCCAGCAGCTTGACACAGAATCAGCCCCAGCATTTT; CDR3: CASSLTQNQPQHF; V: TRBV11-2; J: TRBJ1-5; D: .
DNA: TGTGCCAGCAGCCCGACTCGGGGCCGGGGGGCGGAGGAGCAGTTCTTC; CDR3: CASSPTRGRGAEEQFF; V: TRBV5-4; J: TRBJ2-1; D: .
DNA: TGTGCCAGCAGCTTCGGGATAGCGGGGTCCGAGGGTACGCAGTATTTT; CDR3: CASSFGIAGSEGTQYF; V: TRBV11-1; J: TRBJ2-3; D: TRBD2
DNA: TGTGCCAGCAAGCCCCGACCCTCCGGGGGGACAGATACGCAGTATTTT; CDR3: CASKPRPSGGTDTQYF; V: TRBV2; J: TRBJ2-3; D: TRBD2
DNA: TGCGCCAGCAGCTTGGCCGTAAATCGCGGGGGCTACACCTTC; CDR3: CASSLAVNRGGYTF; V: TRBV5-1; J: TRBJ1-2; D: .
DNA: TGTGCCAGCAGCCGAGCACTAGCGGATTCCTCGAGAGGGGAGACCCAGTACTTC; CDR3: CASSRALADSSRGETQYF; V: TRBV7-6; J: TRBJ2-5; D: TRBD2
DNA: TGCGCCAGCAGCTTGGCCCAGACAGGGGAAGAGACCCAGTACTTC; CDR3: CASSLAQTGEETQYF; V: TRBV5-1; J: TRBJ2-5; D: TRBD1
DNA: TGTGCCAGCAGAAGACTAAGCGCTGAAGCTTTCTTT; CDR3: CASRRLSAEAFF; V: TRBV5-6; J: TRBJ1-1; D: .
DNA: TGCGCCAGCAGCCCCGGGGGGGGTAATGAGCAGTTCTTC; CDR3: CASSPGGGNEQFF; V: TRBV5-1; J: TRBJ2-1; D: TRBD2
DNA: TGTGCCAGTAGTACCCCCAGACTAGCGGGTGATCACAATGAGCAGTTCTTC; CDR3: CASSTPRLAGDHNEQFF; V: TRBV19; J: TRBJ2-1; D: TRBD2
DNA: TGCGCCAGCAGCCAAGATCTAGGGGGCACAGATACGCAGTATTTT; CDR3: CASSQDLGGTDTQYF; V: TRBV4-1; J: TRBJ2-3; D: .
DNA: TGTGCCAGCAGTTGGGGGACAGCGAACACTGAAGCTTTCTTT; CDR3: CASSWGTANTEAFF; V: TRBV5-6; J: TRBJ1-1; D: TRBD1
DNA: TGTGCCAGCAGCTTAGCCTCCGGACAGTGGGAAAAACTGTTTTTT; CDR3: CASSLASGQWEKLFF; V: TRBV7-9; J: TRBJ1-4; D: .
DNA: TGTGCCAGCAGTGGTAGCGGGGGCTACAATGAGCAGTTCTTC; CDR3: CASSGSGGYNEQFF; V: TRBV6-1; J: TRBJ2-1; D: TRBD2
DNA: TGTGCCAGCAGTTACTCGGGCAGGGCCGAGCAGTACTTC; CDR3: CASSYSGRAEQYF; V: TRBV6-5; J: TRBJ2-7; D: .
DNA: TGTGCCAGCAGCGGCGGGGGCACCGGGGAGCTGTTTTTT; CDR3: CASSGGGTGELFF; V: TRBV11-3; J: TRBJ2-2; D: TRBD2